Listed below are T cell receptor beta chains from one sample, sequenced in a study of PD-1 blockade in mismatch repair-deficient tumors. Generated by immunoSEQ multiplex PCR, the TCRdb table keeps only in-frame clones and is missing some. The data hold under 50,000 clones, with approximately 80% observed a single time. Sequencing used PBMCs, obtained roughly 40 weeks after starting pembrolizumab. Receptors originate from an adult with mismatch repair-deficient cancer. Each CDR3 is given with its conserved first and last residue. The D gene is left open where the match is weak. Only some rows state a clone size, as once, few, many or a class for expanded clones.

v_gene	abundance	d_gene	j_gene	CDR3nt	CDR3aa
TRBV4-1	-	TRBD2	TRBJ2-3	TGCGCCAGCAGCCCTCTAGCGGGAGGAGGTGATACGCAGTATTTT	CASSPLAGGGDTQYF
TRBV7-6	-	TRBD2	TRBJ2-1	TGTGCCAGCAGCGGGGGGGAGAGCTCCTACAATGAGCAGTTCTTC	CASSGGESSYNEQFF
TRBV2	-	-	TRBJ1-3	TGTGCCAGCATCGAGGCGTCTGGAAACACCATATATTTT	CASIEASGNTIYF
TRBV7-9	-	-	TRBJ1-5	TGTGCCAGCAGCCGAGACGGGAATCAGCCCCAGCATTTT	CASSRDGNQPQHF
TRBV9	once	TRBD1	TRBJ2-5	TGTGCCAGCAGCGCCGACAGGGTTGAGACCCAGTACTTC	CASSADRVETQYF
TRBV28	-	TRBD2	TRBJ2-1	TGTGCCAGCAGTTTATCACTAGCGGGAGCGGGTAATGAGCAGTTCTTC	CASSLSLAGAGNEQFF
TRBV27	once	TRBD1	TRBJ1-2	TGTGCCAGCAGTTTATCGAGTACAGGGGACTATGGCTACACCTTC	CASSLSSTGDYGYTF
TRBV30	once	-	TRBJ1-1	TGTGCCTGGGACAGGTTAGGTTCGACGATGAACACTGAAGCTTTCTTT	CAWDRLGSTMNTEAFF
TRBV6-4	-	-	TRBJ1-2	TGTGCCAGCAGTGACTCGAAATGCGGGAATGGCTACACCTTC	CASSDSKCGNGYTF
TRBV6-5	-	TRBD1	TRBJ1-1	TGTGCCAGCAGTTACGAACAGGGGGCGAGGGGGACTGAAGCTTTCTTT	CASSYEQGARGTEAFF
TRBV29-1	-	TRBD1	TRBJ2-3	TGCAGCGCCCTGACAGGGAGCACAGATACGCAGTATTTT	CSALTGSTDTQYF
TRBV27	-	TRBD1	TRBJ1-5	TGTGCCAGCAGTCCGGGACAGGGCAATCAGCCCCAGCATTTT	CASSPGQGNQPQHF
TRBV15	once	TRBD2	TRBJ2-7	TGTGCCACCAGCAGAGCCGGGACTAGCGGAACCTACGAGCAGTACTTC	CATSRAGTSGTYEQYF
TRBV6-4	-	TRBD2	TRBJ2-3	TGTGCCAGCAGTGACTCGCGGGAGGCTAGCACAGATACGCAGTATTTT	CASSDSREASTDTQYF
TRBV4-2	few	TRBD1	TRBJ2-7	TGTGCCAGCAGCCGACAGGGGCCCGAAGGAATGCAGTACTTC	CASSRQGPEGMQYF
TRBV5-6	-	TRBD2	TRBJ2-2	TGTGCCAGCAGCTTTGGACTAGCGGAGGGGGTCGCCGGGGAGCTGTTTTTT	CASSFGLAEGVAGELFF
TRBV18	-	-	TRBJ1-5	TGTGCCAGCTCACGGCGTGGGGGGAGGTCGTTTTACTATCAGCCCCAGCATTTT	CASSRRGGRSFYYQPQHF
TRBV19	-	-	TRBJ2-3	TGTGCCAGTAGTATAGGACAGGGCACAGATACGCAGTATTTT	CASSIGQGTDTQYF
TRBV5-1	-	TRBD2	TRBJ2-1	TGCGCCAGCAGCTTGGGACTAGCAGCTTACAATGAGCAGTTCTTC	CASSLGLAAYNEQFF
TRBV29-1	-	-	TRBJ1-1	TGCAGCGTTCACCAGGGTGAAGCTTTCTTT	CSVHQGEAFF
TRBV11-3	-	-	TRBJ2-7	TGTGCCAGCAGTCCGGGCCCCGGGAACTACGAGCAGTACTTC	CASSPGPGNYEQYF
TRBV9	-	TRBD2	TRBJ2-1	TGTGCCAGCAGCCTTGAAGGGGGCGGGAGGGCCAATGAGCAGTTCTTC	CASSLEGGGRANEQFF
TRBV5-4	-	-	TRBJ1-1	TGTGCCAGCAGCTTGGTGGGGGGGAACACTGAAGCTTTCTTT	CASSLVGGNTEAFF
TRBV21-1	-	-	TRBJ1-1	TGTGCCAGCAGCAAAATTACAGTGAACACTGAAGCTTTCTTT	CASSKITVNTEAFF
TRBV28	-	-	TRBJ1-1	TGTGCCAGCAGTCTCGCCAGGGTCCAGGGAGAAGCTTTCTTT	CASSLARVQGEAFF
TRBV7-2	once	-	TRBJ2-5	TGTGCCAGCAGCGCCGACGGAGAAGAGACCCAGTACTTC	CASSADGEETQYF
TRBV5-1	-	-	TRBJ1-1	TGCGCCAGCAGCTCCCTCCGAGGACAGAACACTGAAGCTTTCTTT	CASSSLRGQNTEAFF
TRBV27	-	-	TRBJ1-5	TGTGCCAGCGTCCTTAGTCGCAGGGTTGGGGCTTATAGCAATCAGCCCCAGCATTTT	CASVLSRRVGAYSNQPQHF
TRBV7-6	-	-	TRBJ1-1	TGTGCCAGCAGACAAGGACAGTACACTGAAGCTTTCTTT	CASRQGQYTEAFF
TRBV7-3	-	-	TRBJ1-1	TGTGCCAGCAGCTTAACCCCGGACACGATCAACACTGAAGCTTTCTTT	CASSLTPDTINTEAFF
TRBV29-1	-	-	TRBJ2-3	TGCAGCGTTGTGAACTCAGGGGCGGCAGATACGCAGTATTTT	CSVVNSGAADTQYF
TRBV11-2	-	TRBD2	TRBJ2-3	TGTGCCAGCAGCTTTAGGGGTCGCGGGAGTGGCACAGATACGCAGTATTTT	CASSFRGRGSGTDTQYF
TRBV18	-	-	TRBJ2-7	TGTGCCAGCTCACCAGACCGGGGAGTCACCTACGAGCAGTACTTC	CASSPDRGVTYEQYF
TRBV14	once	TRBD1	TRBJ1-6	TGTGCCAGCAGCCAAATACAGGGGGGGAATTCACCCCTCCACTTT	CASSQIQGGNSPLHF
TRBV6-6	-	TRBD1	TRBJ1-5	TGTGCCACCCGACAGGGACTCAATCAGCCCCAGCATTTT	CATRQGLNQPQHF
TRBV6-1	-	TRBD2	TRBJ2-5	TGTGCCAGCAGTCCGGCGGGAGAGGGTGAGACCCAGTACTTC	CASSPAGEGETQYF
TRBV7-6	few	-	TRBJ1-4	TGTGCCAGCAGCACCGGGGGGCGGGATGAAAAACTGTTTTTT	CASSTGGRDEKLFF
TRBV5-6	-	TRBD1	TRBJ1-3	TGTGCCAGCAGCTTGGTTCAGGGGGGAGGAAACACCATATATTTT	CASSLVQGGGNTIYF
TRBV19	-	-	TRBJ1-5	TGTGCCAGTAGTATATCCGGGTCCAATCAGCCCCAGCATTTT	CASSISGSNQPQHF
TRBV2	-	TRBD1	TRBJ1-4	TGTGCCAGCAGGAAAACCGGGACAGGGGATGAAAAACTGTTTTTT	CASRKTGTGDEKLFF
TRBV9	once	TRBD1	TRBJ2-6	TGTGCCAGCAGCGCGGACAGGGGAGGGGCTGGGGCCAACGTCCTGACTTTC	CASSADRGGAGANVLTF
TRBV2	-	TRBD1	TRBJ1-1	TGTGCCAGCAGTGAGACCCAGGGGGGCACTGAAGCTTTCTTT	CASSETQGGTEAFF